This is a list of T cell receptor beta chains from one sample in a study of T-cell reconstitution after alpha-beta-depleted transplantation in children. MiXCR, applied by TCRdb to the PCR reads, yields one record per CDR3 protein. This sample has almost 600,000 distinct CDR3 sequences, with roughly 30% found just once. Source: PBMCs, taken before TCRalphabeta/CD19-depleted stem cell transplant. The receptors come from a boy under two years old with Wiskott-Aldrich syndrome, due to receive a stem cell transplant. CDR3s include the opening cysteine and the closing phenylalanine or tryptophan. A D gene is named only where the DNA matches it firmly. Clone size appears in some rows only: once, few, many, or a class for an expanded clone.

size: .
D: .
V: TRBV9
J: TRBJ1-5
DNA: TGTGCCAGCAGCCAGAGGGGAGATAGCAATCAGCCCCAGCATTTT
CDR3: CASSQRGDSNQPQHF

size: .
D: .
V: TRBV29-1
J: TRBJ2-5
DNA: TGCAGCGTGGGGGCAGGGTTCATGCAGACCCAGTACTTC
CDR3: CSVGAGFMQTQYF

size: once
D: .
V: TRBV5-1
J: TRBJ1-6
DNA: TGCGCCAGCAGCTTGGCCCCCAAACATTCACCCCTCCACTTT
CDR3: CASSLAPKHSPLHF

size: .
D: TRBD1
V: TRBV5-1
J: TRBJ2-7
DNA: TGCGCCAGCAGCTCCCGGGACAGGGTTGGTGAGCAGTACTTC
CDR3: CASSSRDRVGEQYF

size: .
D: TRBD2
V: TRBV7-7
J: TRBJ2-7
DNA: TGTGCCAGCAGCGAGGGACTAGGGGACTACGAGCAGTACTTC
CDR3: CASSEGLGDYEQYF

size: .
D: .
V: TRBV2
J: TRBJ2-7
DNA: TGTGCCAGCACGGACCTAGGCACCCACTACGAGCAGTACTTC
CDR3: CASTDLGTHYEQYF

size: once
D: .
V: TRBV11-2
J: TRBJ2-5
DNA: TGTGCCAGCAGCTTAAATAGCGTTGAGACCCAGTACTTC
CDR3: CASSLNSVETQYF

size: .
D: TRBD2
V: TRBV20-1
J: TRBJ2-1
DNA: TGCAGTGCTAGCGGACTAGCGGGAGTGTACAATGAGCAGTTCTTC
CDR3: CSASGLAGVYNEQFF

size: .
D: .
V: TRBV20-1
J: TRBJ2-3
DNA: TGCAGTGCTAGATACCCTAGAACTAGCACAGATACGCAGTATTTT
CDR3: CSARYPRTSTDTQYF

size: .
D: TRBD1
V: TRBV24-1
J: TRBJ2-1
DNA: TGTGCCACCAGTGCGCGGTCCGGGACAGGGAACAATGAGCAGTTCTTC
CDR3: CATSARSGTGNNEQFF

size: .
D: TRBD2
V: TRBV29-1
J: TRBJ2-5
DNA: TGCAGCGCCTCCGGGCTAGCGGAGAGGTGGCAAGAGACCCAGTACTTC
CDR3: CSASGLAERWQETQYF

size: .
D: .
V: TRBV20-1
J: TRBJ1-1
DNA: TGCAGTGCATGGGAAGGGGATGAAGCTTTCTTT
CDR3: CSAWEGDEAFF

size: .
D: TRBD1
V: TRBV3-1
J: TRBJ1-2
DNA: TGTGCCAGCAGCCAACATGACAGGGCCGGCTACACCTTC
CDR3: CASSQHDRAGYTF

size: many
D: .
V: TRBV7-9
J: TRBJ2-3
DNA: TGTGCCAGCAGCTTAGCAGGACGCAGCACAGATACGCAGTATTTT
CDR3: CASSLAGRSTDTQYF

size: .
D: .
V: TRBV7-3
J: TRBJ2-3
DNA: TGTGCCAGCAGCTTACAGGGATCCCCCACAGATACGCAGTATTTT
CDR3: CASSLQGSPTDTQYF

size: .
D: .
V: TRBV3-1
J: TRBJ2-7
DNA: TGTGCCAGCAGCCAGCCCGGAGACGAGCAGTACTTC
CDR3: CASSQPGDEQYF

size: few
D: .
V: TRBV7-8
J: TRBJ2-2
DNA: TGTGCCAGCAGCTTAGCTCGGTTGGCCGGGGAGCTGTTTTTT
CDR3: CASSLARLAGELFF

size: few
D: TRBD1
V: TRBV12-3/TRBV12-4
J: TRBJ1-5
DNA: TGTGCCAGCAGTTTTAGGACAGGGGGCAATCAGCCCCAGCATTTT
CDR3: CASSFRTGGNQPQHF

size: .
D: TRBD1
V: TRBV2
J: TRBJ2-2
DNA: TGTGCCAGCAGTGAATTAGGGGGCGGCACCGGGGAGCTGTTTTTT
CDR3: CASSELGGGTGELFF

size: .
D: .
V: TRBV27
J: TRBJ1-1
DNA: TGTGCCAGCAGTTTCCTCTCGACAGGGAACACTGAAGCTTTCTTT
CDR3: CASSFLSTGNTEAFF

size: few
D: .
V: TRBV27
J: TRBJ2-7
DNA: TGTGCCAGCAGTTTCCTGGGCTCTTTCTACGAGCAGTACTTC
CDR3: CASSFLGSFYEQYF

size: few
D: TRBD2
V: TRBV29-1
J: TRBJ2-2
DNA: TGCAGCGGTTCCTTCCTAGCGGGAGCTGGCACCGGGGAGCTGTTTTTT
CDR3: CSGSFLAGAGTGELFF

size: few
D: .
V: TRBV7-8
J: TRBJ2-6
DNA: TGTGCCAGCAGGGGGAGGCCTATGAGCTCTGGGGCCAACGTCCTGACTTTC
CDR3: CASRGRPMSSGANVLTF

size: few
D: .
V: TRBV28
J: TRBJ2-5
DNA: TGTGCCAGCGAGAGGAGGTACCAAGAGACCCAGTACTTC
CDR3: CASERRYQETQYF

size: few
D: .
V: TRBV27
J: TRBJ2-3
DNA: TGTGCCAGCACCCCCGGGACGCGCACAGATACGCAGTATTTT
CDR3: CASTPGTRTDTQYF

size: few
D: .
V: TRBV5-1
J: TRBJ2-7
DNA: TGCGCCAGCAGCTTGGAGGCAGGCACCAGCTCCTACGAGCAGTACTTC
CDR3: CASSLEAGTSSYEQYF

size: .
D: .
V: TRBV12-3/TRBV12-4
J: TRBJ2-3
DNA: TGTGCCAGCAGTGGGGCGGGGTACGATACGCAGTATTTT
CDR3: CASSGAGYDTQYF

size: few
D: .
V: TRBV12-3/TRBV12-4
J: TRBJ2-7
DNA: TGTGCCAGCAGTTTAATCGCAGGCGGGGAGCAGTACTTC
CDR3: CASSLIAGGEQYF

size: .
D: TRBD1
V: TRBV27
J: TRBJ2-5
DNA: TGTGCCAGCAGTCCCTCCGGGACAGGGTACCAAGAGACCCAGTACTTC
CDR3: CASSPSGTGYQETQYF

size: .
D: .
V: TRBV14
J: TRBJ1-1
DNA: TGTGCCAGCAGCCCCCTCGGGGAGAACACTGAAGCTTTCTTT
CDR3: CASSPLGENTEAFF

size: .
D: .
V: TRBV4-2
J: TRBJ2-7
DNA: TGTGCCAGCAGCCAAGGCAGGGACTACGAGCAGTACTTC
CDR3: CASSQGRDYEQYF

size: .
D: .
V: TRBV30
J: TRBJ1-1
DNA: TGTGCCTGGAGTGTACAATGGAACACTGAAGCTTTCTTT
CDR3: CAWSVQWNTEAFF